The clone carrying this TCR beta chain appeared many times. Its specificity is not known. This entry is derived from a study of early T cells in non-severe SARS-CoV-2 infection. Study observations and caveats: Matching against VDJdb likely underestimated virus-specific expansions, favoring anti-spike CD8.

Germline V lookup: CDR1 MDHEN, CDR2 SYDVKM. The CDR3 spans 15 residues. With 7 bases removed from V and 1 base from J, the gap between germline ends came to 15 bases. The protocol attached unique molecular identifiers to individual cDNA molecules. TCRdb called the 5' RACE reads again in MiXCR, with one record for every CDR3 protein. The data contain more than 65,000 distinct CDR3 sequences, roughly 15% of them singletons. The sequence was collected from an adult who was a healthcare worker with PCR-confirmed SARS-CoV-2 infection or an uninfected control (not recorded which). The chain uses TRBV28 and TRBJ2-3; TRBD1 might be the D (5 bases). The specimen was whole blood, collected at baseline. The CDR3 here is CASNLRQLRTDTQYF. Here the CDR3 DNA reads TGTGCCAGCAACCTCCGACAGTTACGCACAGATACGCAGTATTTT.